The next 18 T cell receptor beta chains were all read from a single sample in a study of blood T cell repertoires in COVID-19. Assay used: immunoSEQ multiplex PCR; TCRdb lists only in-frame clones, some missing. Among 200,000 to 250,000 clones listed, nearly 90% were seen once. The sample consisted of PBMCs or T cells enriched from blood (not recorded which). The receptors come from a man aged 25 to 40 who had been exposed to COVID-19.

The V call is TRBV6-5, the J call TRBJ2-7; unclear D gene. The CDR3 is 14 amino acids. Trimming left V 0 bases short and J 6 bases short, with 12 bases between. Germline CDR1 reads MNHEY; CDR2 reads SVGAGI. As DNA, the CDR3 is TGTGCCAGCAGTTACTCGAGTCTCGTTCGCGAGCAGTACTTC. Protein: CASSYSSLVREQYF.

The chain uses TRBV4-2 and TRBJ1-1, with a tentative D call TRBD1 (6 bases). The CDR3 totals 16 residues. CDR1 is LGHNA, CDR2 YNFKEQ, per germline. V was trimmed by 1 base and J by 7 bases, leaving 19 bases between them. The CDR3 DNA sequence: TGTGCCAGCAGCCAAGCGATTGTAGGGGGAAGGGTTGAAGCTTTCTTT. This encodes CASSQAIVGGRVEAFF.

This chain connects TRBV4-1 to TRBJ2-5; 10 bases map to TRBD1. The CDR3 is 13 amino acids. Germline V gene lookup returns CDR1 MGHRA and CDR2 YSYEKL. V shed 8 bases and J 1 base; nucleotides not matched to a gene: 1. The CDR3 region has the DNA TGCGCCAGCGGACAGGGGGTCCAAGAGACCCAGTACTTC. Its translation is CASGQGVQETQYF.

This clone appeared many times. The chain combines TRBV11-2 with TRBJ1-5; D gene unclear. The CDR3 runs to 15 residues. Trimming pared 1 base from V and 4 bases from J, leaving 11 bases between. Germline V lookup: CDR1 SGHAT, CDR2 FQNNGV. In nucleotides, the CDR3 is TGTGCCAGCAGCTTAGGCCTCGGGATGAATCAGCCCCAGCATTTT. This gives the protein CASSLGLGMNQPQHF.

V usage is TRBV4-3 and J usage is TRBJ2-3; no definite D call. The CDR3 covers 13 residues. Germline-derived CDR1 and CDR2 are LGHNA and YSLEER. V was cut by 0 bases and J by 5 bases, with 6 bases left in between. The CDR3 nucleotides read TGCGCCAGCAGCCAAGATCAGGAAGATACGCAGTATTTT. This sequence encodes CASSQDQEDTQYF.

This clone was detected once. The chain joins TRBV9 to TRBJ1-5, with TRBD1 matching over 7 bases. J gave up 7 bases and V 4 bases, and 8 bases lay outside the gene matches. Germline V CDR1 and CDR2: SGDLS, YYNGEE. The CDR3 has 14 amino acids. CDR3 DNA: TGTGCCAGCAGCTCAGACAGGGAAGAACAGCCCCAGCATTTT. It codes for CASSSDREEQPQHF.

The rearrangement uses TRBV7-9 and TRBJ2-7; 7 nucleotides agree with TRBD1. After removal of 4 bases from V and 2 bases from J, the junction contained 8 bases not matched to a gene. Germline CDR1 is SEHNR and CDR2 is FQNEAQ (reference sequence). The CDR3 loop spans 15 amino acids. CDR3 nucleotides: TGTGCCAGCAGCTCCGGACAGGCAAGTACCTACGAGCAGTACTTC. As protein: CASSSGQASTYEQYF.

This chain connects TRBV5-1 to TRBJ2-3; tentatively, D is TRBD2 (5 bases). There are 14 residues in the CDR3. CDR1 and CDR2 from the germline V gene are SGHRS and YFSETQ. Trimming pared 4 bases from V and 6 bases from J, leaving 15 bases between. Here the CDR3 reads CASSVDSLGDTQYF. DNA of the CDR3: TGCGCCAGCAGCGTGGACTCTCTGGGCGATACGCAGTATTTT.

This chain connects TRBV5-1 to TRBJ2-7; D gene unclear. CDR1 SGHRS and CDR2 YFSETQ come from the germline V gene. V was pared by 4 bases and J by 9 bases, with 23 bases between. This CDR3 is 15 amino acids long. In DNA, the CDR3 is TGCGCCAGCAGCCATGGTGGCTTCACCCAATCAGGGCAGTACTTC. It yields the protein CASSHGGFTQSGQYF.

The chain has TRBV7-2 and TRBJ1-1; tentative D call: TRBD1 (5 bases). Germline CDR1 reads SGHTA; CDR2 reads FQGNSA. The CDR3 runs to 14 residues. The V and J ends lost 5 bases and 7 bases respectively, with 17 bases between them. The CDR3 coding sequence is TGTGCCAGCAGCCCGATCAGACAGAGTAGTGAAGCTTTCTTT. Protein sequence: CASSPIRQSSEAFF.

V gene TRBV11-2 combines with J gene TRBJ1-1; tentatively, D is TRBD1 (6 bases). The CDR3 consists of 14 residues. The V and J ends lost 4 bases and 2 bases respectively, with 11 bases between them. CDR1 is SGHAT and CDR2 is FQNNGV in the germline V gene. This CDR3 reads CASSSDRINTEAFF. The CDR3, as DNA: TGTGCCAGCAGCTCAGACAGGATAAACACTGAAGCTTTCTTT. The whole variable domain, filled in from reference TRBV11-2 and TRBJ1-1, reads EAGVAQSPRYKIIEKRQSVAFWCNPISGHATLYWYQQILGQGPKLLIQFQNNGVVDDSQLPKDRFSAERLKGVDSTLKIQPAKLEDSAVYLCASSSDRINTEAFFGQGTRLTVV.

Only one count was recorded for this clone. Other DNA sequences in the same sample also yield this CDR3. The J gene is TRBJ2-6, the V gene TRBV5-1, with a possible D match to TRBD2 (5 bases). The germline gives CDR1 SGHRS, CDR2 YFSETQ. With 1 base removed from V and 0 bases from J, the gap between germline ends came to 5 bases. This CDR3 is built from 15 residues. The CDR3 DNA sequence: TGCGCCAGCAGCTTGCGGGGCTCTGGGGCCAACGTCCTGACTTTC. It translates to CASSLRGSGANVLTF. The entire variable domain, with the rest obtained from reference TRBV5-1 and TRBJ2-6, is as follows: KAGVTQTPRYLIKTRGQQVTLSCSPISGHRSVSWYQQTPGQGLQFLFEYFSETQRNKGNFPGRFSGRQFSNSRSEMNVSTLELGDSALYLCASSLRGSGANVLTFGAGSRLTVL.

This clone was seen once. The CDR3 bases are TGCGCCAGCAGCACCCTGTGGGGAGATGGCTACACCTTC. Protein sequence: CASSTLWGDGYTF. The chain links TRBV5-1 to TRBJ1-2; D gene ambiguous. V shed 4 bases and J shed 6 bases, with 13 bases lying between them. The CDR3 is 13 amino acids. Germline V gene data show CDR1 as SGHRS and CDR2 as YFSETQ.

The chain uses TRBV6-4 and TRBJ2-3; 13 positions match TRBD2. The length of the CDR3 is 15 residues. The ends lost 5 bases at V and 3 bases at J; junction bases unmatched: 2. CDR1 and CDR2 from the germline V gene are MRHNA and SNTAGT. CDR3 in amino acids: CASSKTSGGTDTQYF. The CDR3 DNA reads TGTGCCAGCAGTAAGACTAGCGGGGGGACAGATACGCAGTATTTT.

V and J are TRBV3-1 (or the pseudogene TRBV3-2) and TRBJ1-4; 7 bases fit TRBD1. V shed 4 bases and J 11 bases; nucleotides not matched to a gene: 10. The germline CDR1 and CDR2 sequences are LGHDT and YNNKEL (reference sequence). The CDR3 runs to 14 residues. CDR3 residues: CASSLGAGGDKLFF. The CDR3 DNA reads TGTGCCAGCAGCCTGGGGGCAGGGGGTGACAAACTGTTTTTT.

The chain couples TRBV10-3 to TRBJ2-5; 7 bases map to TRBD2. The CDR3 consists of 13 residues. V lost 2 bases to trimming and J lost 5 bases; unmatched junction nucleotides: 2. Germline-derived CDR1 and CDR2 are ENHRY and SYGVKD. DNA for the CDR3: TGTGCCATCAGTGAGGGGCGGGGGGAGACCCAGTACTTC. Amino acid sequence: CAISEGRGETQYF.

This chain connects TRBV7-6 to TRBJ2-5, with TRBD2 matching over 7 bases. This CDR3 has 14 residues. V lost 4 bases and J lost 4; bases outside the gene matches: 6. Germline V gives CDR1 SGHVS, CDR2 FNYEAQ. CDR3 sequence reads: CASSSTSIVETQYF. The DNA of the CDR3 is TGTGCCAGCAGCTCGACTAGCATTGTAGAGACCCAGTACTTC.

V usage is TRBV3-1 (or the pseudogene TRBV3-2) and J usage is TRBJ1-1, with D hard to call. V lost 4 bases to trimming and J lost 5 bases, with 11 bases between them. CDR3 size: 13 residues. The germline V gene has CDR1 LGHDT and CDR2 YNNKEL (reference sequence). The CDR3 sequence is CASSLKSRTEAFF. The CDR3 DNA is TGTGCCAGCAGCCTAAAATCCAGGACTGAAGCTTTCTTT.